One and the same sample provided the 10 T cell receptor beta chains below, sequenced in a study of blood T cell repertoires in COVID-19 (dated by TCRdb to the early 2020s). Library generation was performed with the immunoSEQ multiplex PCR assay. In TCRdb, the immuneACCESS table is reduced to in-frame sequences with V and J assigned. These tables do not hold every clone; where another copy was compared, an unresolved V gene accounts for under half, and the others remain unexplained. The sample profile shows approximately 300,000 clones; roughly 91% of them were found once. About 1.7% of the sample is in the top ten clones. Sequencing was performed on peripheral blood. Receptors originate from a woman under 40 with COVID-19, enrolled during active disease.

The genes are TRBV11-2 and TRBJ2-1; TRBD2 agrees at 10 bases. The CDR3 loop spans 16 amino acids. The V gene's germline CDR1 is SGHAT and CDR2 FQNNGV. V lost 5 bases, J lost 7 bases, and 11 bases stayed unmatched. CDR3 amino acids: CASSPPQRGGRNEQFF. The CDR3 DNA sequence: TGTGCCAGCAGCCCACCTCAGCGGGGGGGCCGTAATGAGCAGTTCTTC.

V gene TRBV5-1 combines with J gene TRBJ1-6; 8 bases map to TRBD1. The CDR3 spans 16 residues. Germline CDR1 SGHRS, CDR2 YFSETQ. Trimming at V came to 4 bases and at J to 7 bases, leaving 10 bases not matched to a gene. The CDR3 nucleotides are TGCGCCAGCAGCCCGGACAGGGCTATAAGGAATTCACCCCTCCACTTT. Translating it yields CASSPDRAIRNSPLHF.

The chain couples TRBV4-2 to TRBJ1-6, with 7 bases matching TRBD1. The CDR3 has 20 residues. Per germline, CDR1 LGHNA and CDR2 YNFKEQ. Germline trimming cut 2 bases from V and 0 bases from J; bases unmatched to any gene: 13. The chain's CDR3 is CASSQPPGQISSSYNSPLHF. In nucleotides, the CDR3 is TGTGCCAGCAGCCAACCTCCGGGACAGATCTCGAGCTCCTATAATTCACCCCTCCACTTT.

The J gene is TRBJ1-3, the V gene TRBV24-1, with 8 nucleotides matching TRBD1. This CDR3 is 16 amino acids long. Trimming cost V 0 bases and J 2 bases; bases outside gene matches: 2. Germline V gives CDR1 KGHDR, CDR2 SFDVKD. CDR3 sequence: CATSDLARGPGNTIYF. The CDR3 DNA reads TGTGCCACCAGTGATTTGGCCAGGGGGCCTGGAAACACCATATATTTT.

The table lists this clone with a count of one. The chain combines TRBV4-2 with TRBJ1-6; the match to TRBD1 covers 7 bases. With 0 bases clipped from V and 8 bases from J, the junction kept 10 bases outside the gene matches. The CDR3 sequence is 17 residues long. CDR1 is LGHNA and CDR2 is YNFKEQ in the germline V gene. CDR3 nucleotides: TGTGCCAGCAGCCAAGAATTAGGACAGGCGCGGGATTCACCCCTCCACTTT. It encodes CASSQELGQARDSPLHF.

This chain uses TRBV18 with TRBJ1-2; no firm D call. The CDR3 totals 14 residues. V was shortened by 2 bases and J by 2 bases, with 9 bases between the two germline ends. Looked up from germline, CDR1 is KGHSH and CDR2 is LQKENI. The CDR3 reads CASSPRGRNYGYTF. CDR3 coding DNA: TGTGCCAGCTCACCAAGAGGCAGAAACTATGGCTACACCTTC. The complete variable domain, with remaining parts taken from reference TRBV18 and TRBJ1-2, reads NAGVMQNPRHLVRRRGQEARLRCSPMKGHSHVYWYRQLPEEGLKFMVYLQKENIIDESGMPKERFSAEFPKEGPSILRIQQVVRGDSAAYFCASSPRGRNYGYTFGSGTRLTVV.

This clone was recorded only once. The chain couples TRBV2 to TRBJ2-1, with 9 bases aligning to TRBD2. Looked up from germline, CDR1 is SNHLY and CDR2 is FYNNEI. The J segment lost 6 bases and the V segment lost 6 bases, leaving 15 bases of the junction unmatched. This CDR3 has 17 residues. The CDR3 DNA reads TGTGCCAGCAGCAAGGGGGAAAGCGGGGGGCCGGTCAATGAGCAGTTCTTC. Its protein is CASSKGESGGPVNEQFF.

V usage is TRBV11-2 and J usage is TRBJ2-2, with 8 bases fitting TRBD2. The germline V gene has CDR1 SGHAT and CDR2 FQNNGV. The CDR3 is made up of 16 amino acids. Losses at the gene ends were 4 bases for V and 0 bases for J; bases not matched to a gene: 4. The CDR3 spells CASSSAGGPNTGELFF. The CDR3, as DNA: TGTGCCAGCAGCTCGGCGGGGGGTCCGAACACCGGGGAGCTGTTTTTT.

The rearrangement joins TRBV7-2 to TRBJ2-1, with 13 bases matching TRBD2. Per the germline V gene, CDR1 is SGHTA and CDR2 is FQGNSA. CDR3 length: 16 residues. Trimming took 5 bases from V and 6 from J; bases not matched to a gene: 7. The CDR3 region has the DNA TGTGCCAGCAGCCGGCTCACTAGCGGGGGGGGCAATGAGCAGTTCTTC. As protein: CASSRLTSGGGNEQFF.

V usage is TRBV7-2 and J usage is TRBJ2-7; 10 positions agree with TRBD2. CDR3 size: 14 residues. The germline CDR1 and CDR2 sequences are SGHTA and FQGNSA. V was clipped by 5 bases and J by 4 bases; unmatched bases: 5. The DNA of the CDR3 is TGTGCCAGCAGCCCAGGACTAGCGGTTTACGAGCAGTACTTC. It yields the protein CASSPGLAVYEQYF.